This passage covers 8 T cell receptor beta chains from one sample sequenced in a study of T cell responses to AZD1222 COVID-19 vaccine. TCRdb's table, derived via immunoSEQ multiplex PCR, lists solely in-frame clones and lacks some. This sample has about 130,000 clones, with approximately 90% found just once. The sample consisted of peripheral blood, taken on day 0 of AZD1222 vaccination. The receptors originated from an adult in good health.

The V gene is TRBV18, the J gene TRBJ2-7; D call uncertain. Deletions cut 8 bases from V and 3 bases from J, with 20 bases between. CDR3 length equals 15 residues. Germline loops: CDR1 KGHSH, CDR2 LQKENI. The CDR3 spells CASTHGLVRIYEQYF. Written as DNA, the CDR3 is TGTGCCAGCACACATGGCTTGGTCAGAATCTACGAGCAGTACTTC.

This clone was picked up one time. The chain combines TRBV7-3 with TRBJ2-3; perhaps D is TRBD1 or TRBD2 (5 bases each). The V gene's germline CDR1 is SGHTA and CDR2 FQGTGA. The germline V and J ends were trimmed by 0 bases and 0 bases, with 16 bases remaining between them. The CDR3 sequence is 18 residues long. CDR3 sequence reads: CASSLTWRGQGSTDTQYF. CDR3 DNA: TGTGCCAGCAGCTTAACATGGCGAGGGCAGGGTAGCACAGATACGCAGTATTTT.

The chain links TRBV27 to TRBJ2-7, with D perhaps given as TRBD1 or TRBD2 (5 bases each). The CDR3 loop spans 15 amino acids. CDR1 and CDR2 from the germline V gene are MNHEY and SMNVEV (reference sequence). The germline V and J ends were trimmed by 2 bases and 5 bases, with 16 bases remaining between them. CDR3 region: CASSLMGDGPNEQYF. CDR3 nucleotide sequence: TGTGCCAGCAGTTTAATGGGGGACGGCCCCAACGAGCAGTACTTC.

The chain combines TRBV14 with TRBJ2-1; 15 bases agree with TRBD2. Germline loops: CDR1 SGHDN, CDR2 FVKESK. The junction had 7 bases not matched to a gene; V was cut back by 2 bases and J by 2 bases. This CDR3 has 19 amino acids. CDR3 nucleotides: TGTGCCAGCAGCCAATGGACTAGCGGGGGGGCAGGGACCTACAATGAGCAGTTCTTC. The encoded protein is CASSQWTSGGAGTYNEQFF.

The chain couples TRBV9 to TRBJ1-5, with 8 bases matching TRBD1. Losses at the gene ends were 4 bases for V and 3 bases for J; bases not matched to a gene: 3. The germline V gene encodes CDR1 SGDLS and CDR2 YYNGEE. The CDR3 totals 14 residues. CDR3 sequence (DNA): TGTGCCAGCAGCCGGGACAGGTTCAATCAGCCCCAGCATTTT. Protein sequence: CASSRDRFNQPQHF. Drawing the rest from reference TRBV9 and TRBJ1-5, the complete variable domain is DSGVTQTPKHLITATGQRVTLRCSPRSGDLSVYWYQQSLDQGLQFLIQYYNGEERAKGNILERFSAQQFPDLHSELNLSSLELGDSALYFCASSRDRFNQPQHFGDGTRLSIL.

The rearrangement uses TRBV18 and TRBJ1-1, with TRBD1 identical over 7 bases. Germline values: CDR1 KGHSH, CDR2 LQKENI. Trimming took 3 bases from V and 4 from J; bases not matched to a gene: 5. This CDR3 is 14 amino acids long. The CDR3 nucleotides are TGTGCCAGCTCACCGACCGACAGGGCCACTGAAGCTTTCTTT. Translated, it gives CASSPTDRATEAFF.

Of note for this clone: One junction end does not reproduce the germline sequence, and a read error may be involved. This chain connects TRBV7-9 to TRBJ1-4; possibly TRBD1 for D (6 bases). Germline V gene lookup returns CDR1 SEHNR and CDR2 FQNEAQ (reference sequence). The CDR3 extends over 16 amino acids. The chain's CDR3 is CASTLGGGTTNEKLFF. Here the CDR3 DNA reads TGTGCCAGCACCTTAGGAGGGGGGACAACTAATGAAAAACTGTTTTTT.

The CDR3 here is CASSLPTGAIYEQYF. DNA for the CDR3: TGTGCCAGCAGTTTACCGACAGGGGCGATCTACGAGCAGTACTTC. The chain has TRBV28 and TRBJ2-7; 8 bases align to TRBD1. Trimming took 2 bases from V and 3 from J; bases not matched to a gene: 6. The germline V gene encodes CDR1 MDHEN and CDR2 SYDVKM. CDR3 size: 15 residues.